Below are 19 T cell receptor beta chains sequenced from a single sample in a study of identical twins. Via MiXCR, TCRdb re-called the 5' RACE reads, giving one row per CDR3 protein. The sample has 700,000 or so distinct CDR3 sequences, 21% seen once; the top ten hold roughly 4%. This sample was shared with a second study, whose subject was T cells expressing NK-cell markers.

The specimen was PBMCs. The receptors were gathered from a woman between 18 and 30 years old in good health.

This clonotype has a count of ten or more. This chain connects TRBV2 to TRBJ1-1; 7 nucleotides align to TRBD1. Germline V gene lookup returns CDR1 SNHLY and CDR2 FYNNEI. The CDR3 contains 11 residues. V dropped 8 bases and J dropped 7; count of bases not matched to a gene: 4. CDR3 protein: CASERQGEAFF. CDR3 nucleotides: TGTGCCAGCGAAAGACAGGGTGAAGCTTTCTTT.

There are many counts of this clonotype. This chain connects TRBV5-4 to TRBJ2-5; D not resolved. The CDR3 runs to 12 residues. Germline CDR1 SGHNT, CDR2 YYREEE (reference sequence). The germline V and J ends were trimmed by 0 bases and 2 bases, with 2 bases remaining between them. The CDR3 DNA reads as TGTGCCAGCAGCTTGGAGCAAGAGACCCAGTACTTC. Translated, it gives CASSLEQETQYF.

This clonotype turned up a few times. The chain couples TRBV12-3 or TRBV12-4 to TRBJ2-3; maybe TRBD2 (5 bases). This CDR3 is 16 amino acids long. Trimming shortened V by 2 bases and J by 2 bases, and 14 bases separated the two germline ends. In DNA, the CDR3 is TGTGCCAGCAGTTTACCCGGGGTCCGAACCACAGATACGCAGTATTTT. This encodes CASSLPGVRTTDTQYF.

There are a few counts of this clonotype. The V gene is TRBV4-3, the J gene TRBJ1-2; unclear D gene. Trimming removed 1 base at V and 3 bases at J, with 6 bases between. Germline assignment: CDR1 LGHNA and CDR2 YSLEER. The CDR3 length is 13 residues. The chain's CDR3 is CASSQGSDYGYTF. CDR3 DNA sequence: TGCGCCAGCAGCCAAGGTTCGGACTATGGCTACACCTTC.

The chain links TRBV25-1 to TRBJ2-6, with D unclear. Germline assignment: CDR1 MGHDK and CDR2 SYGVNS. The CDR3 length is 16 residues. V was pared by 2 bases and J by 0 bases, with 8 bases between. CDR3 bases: TGTGCCAGCAGTGAACGGCTGGTCTCTGGGGCCAACGTCCTGACTTTC. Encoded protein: CASSERLVSGANVLTF.

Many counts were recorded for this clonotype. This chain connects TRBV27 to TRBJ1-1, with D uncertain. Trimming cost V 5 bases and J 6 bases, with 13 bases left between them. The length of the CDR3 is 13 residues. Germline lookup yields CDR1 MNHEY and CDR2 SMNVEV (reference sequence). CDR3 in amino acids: CASSILNSPEAFF. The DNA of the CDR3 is TGTGCCAGCAGTATCCTTAATTCCCCTGAAGCTTTCTTT.

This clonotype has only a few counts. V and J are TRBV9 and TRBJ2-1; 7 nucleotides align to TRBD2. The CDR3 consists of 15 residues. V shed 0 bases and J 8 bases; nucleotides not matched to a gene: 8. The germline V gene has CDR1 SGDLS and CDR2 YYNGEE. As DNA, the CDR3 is TGTGCCAGCAGCGTAGAGGTGGGAGGGAGATATGAGCAGTTCTTC. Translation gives CASSVEVGGRYEQFF. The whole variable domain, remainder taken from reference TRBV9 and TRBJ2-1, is DSGVTQTPKHLITATGQRVTLRCSPRSGDLSVYWYQQSLDQGLQFLIQYYNGEERAKGNILERFSAQQFPDLHSELNLSSLELGDSALYFCASSVEVGGRYEQFFGPGTRLTVL.

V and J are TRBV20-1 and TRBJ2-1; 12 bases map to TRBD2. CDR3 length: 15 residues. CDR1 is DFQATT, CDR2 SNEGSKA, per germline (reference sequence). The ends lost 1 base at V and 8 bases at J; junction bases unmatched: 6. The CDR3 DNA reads TGCAGTGCTAGAGGACTAGCGGGAGTCCTCCATGAGCAGTTCTTC. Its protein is CSARGLAGVLHEQFF.

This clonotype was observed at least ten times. CDR3 DNA sequence: TGTGCCAGCAGCAGGAACGAGCTAGCGGGAGCCACTGAGCAGTTCTTC. Translated: CASSRNELAGATEQFF. The J gene is TRBJ2-1, the V gene TRBV7-2; 10 bases agree with TRBD2. CDR3 length: 16 amino acids. CDR1 is SGHTA, CDR2 FQGNSA, per germline. J lost 9 bases, V lost 5 bases, and 13 bases had no gene match.

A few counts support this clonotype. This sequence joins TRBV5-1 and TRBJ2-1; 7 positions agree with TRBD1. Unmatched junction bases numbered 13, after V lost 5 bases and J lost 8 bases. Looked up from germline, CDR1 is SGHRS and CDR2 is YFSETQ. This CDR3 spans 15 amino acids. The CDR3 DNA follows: TGCGCCAGCAGGGCAAGGGGGCAGAACAAGGATGAGCAGTTCTTC. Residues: CASRARGQNKDEQFF.

CDR3 sequence: CASSRGLAGDYNEQFF. The CDR3 region has the DNA TGTGCCAGCAGCAGGGGACTAGCGGGAGATTACAATGAGCAGTTCTTC. The V gene is TRBV5-5, the J gene TRBJ2-1; 14 bases line up with TRBD2. The V segment lost 4 bases and the J segment 4 bases; nucleotides outside the gene matches: 4. From germline, CDR1 is SGHKS and CDR2 YYEKEE (reference sequence). CDR3 length equals 16 residues.

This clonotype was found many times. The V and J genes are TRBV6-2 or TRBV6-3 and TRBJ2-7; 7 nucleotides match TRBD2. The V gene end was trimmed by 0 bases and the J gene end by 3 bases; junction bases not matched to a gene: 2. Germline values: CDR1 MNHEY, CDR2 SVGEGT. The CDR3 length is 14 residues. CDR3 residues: CASSYSQRGYEQYF. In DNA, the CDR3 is TGTGCCAGCAGTTACTCCCAGCGGGGCTACGAGCAGTACTTC.

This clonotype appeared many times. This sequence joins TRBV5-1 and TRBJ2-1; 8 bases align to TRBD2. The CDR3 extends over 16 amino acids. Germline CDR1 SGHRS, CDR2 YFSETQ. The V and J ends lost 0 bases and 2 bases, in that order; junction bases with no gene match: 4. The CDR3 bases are TGCGCCAGCAGCTTGGTTGTCGGGGGGGCCTACAATGAGCAGTTCTTC. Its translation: CASSLVVGGAYNEQFF.

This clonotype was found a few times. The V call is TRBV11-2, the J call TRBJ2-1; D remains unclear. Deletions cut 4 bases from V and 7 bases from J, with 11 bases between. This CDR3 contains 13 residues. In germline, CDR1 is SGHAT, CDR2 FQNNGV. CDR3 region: CASSSLILNEQFF. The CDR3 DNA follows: TGTGCCAGCAGCTCCCTGATTCTGAATGAGCAGTTCTTC.

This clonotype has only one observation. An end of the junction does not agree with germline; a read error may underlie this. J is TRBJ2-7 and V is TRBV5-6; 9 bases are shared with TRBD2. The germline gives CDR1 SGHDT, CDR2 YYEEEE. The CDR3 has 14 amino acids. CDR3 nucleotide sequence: TGTGCCAGCAGCTTCCTAGCGGGGCCCTACGAGCTCCACTTC. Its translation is CASSFLAGPYELHF.

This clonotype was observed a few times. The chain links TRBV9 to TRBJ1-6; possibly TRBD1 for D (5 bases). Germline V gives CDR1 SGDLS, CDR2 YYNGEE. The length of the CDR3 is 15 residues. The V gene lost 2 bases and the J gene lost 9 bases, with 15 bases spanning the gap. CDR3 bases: TGTGCCAGCAGCGTCGTTTCGGGGGAGGGTTCACCCCTCCACTTT. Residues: CASSVVSGEGSPLHF.

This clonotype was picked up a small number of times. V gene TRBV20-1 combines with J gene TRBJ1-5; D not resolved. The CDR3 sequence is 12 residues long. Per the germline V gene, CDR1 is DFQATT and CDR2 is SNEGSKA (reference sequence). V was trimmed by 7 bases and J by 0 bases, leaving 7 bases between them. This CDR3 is CSVRLSNQPQHF. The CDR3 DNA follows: TGCAGTGTTAGGCTTAGCAATCAGCCCCAGCATTTT.

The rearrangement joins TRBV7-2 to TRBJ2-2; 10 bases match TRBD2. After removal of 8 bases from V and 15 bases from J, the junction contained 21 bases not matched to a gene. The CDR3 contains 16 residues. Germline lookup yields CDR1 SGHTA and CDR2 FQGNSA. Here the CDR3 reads CASRGPTSGRQGRVFF. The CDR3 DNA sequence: TGTGCCAGCCGGGGACCGACTAGCGGGCGGCAAGGGAGGGTGTTTTTT.

CDR3 nucleotides: TGTGCCAGCAGCAAGGGGCTCACAGATACGCAGTATTTT. This codes for CASSKGLTDTQYF. J is TRBJ2-3 and V is TRBV7-7; D may be TRBD1 (5 bases). Germline CDR1 is SSHAT and CDR2 is FNYEAQ (reference sequence). The ends were cut back, 5 bases at V and 2 bases at J, with 8 bases in the middle. The CDR3 is made up of 13 amino acids.